Below, 3 T cell receptor beta chains from the same sample are listed, as sequenced in a study of tumor-infiltrating lymphocytes in primary liver carcinoma. The researchers produced TCR beta cDNA from approximately 460 ng total RNA with a constant-region primer. TCR beta libraries came from three nested multiplex PCR rounds using slightly modified ARM-PCR. With TRBV1-TRBV30 forward primers and a C-beta reverse primer, the first two PCR rounds were run for roughly 10 cycles each. TCRdb reanalysed the multiplex PCR reads using MiXCR and keeps one entry per CDR3 protein. Among nearly 200,000 distinct CDR3 sequences, almost 65% were seen once, and the ten largest hold approximately 6.6%. RNA isolated from unsorted whole blood supplied the blood RNA, with germline DNA also extracted. Sequencing input: peripheral blood. These receptors were taken from a woman aged 55-70 years with primary liver carcinoma and hepatitis B virus infection.

Ten or more counts support this clonotype. This chain's CDR3 is CSVIDRGVGNTIYF. The CDR3 bases are TGCAGCGTTATTGACAGGGGGGTTGGAAACACCATATATTTT. The gene calls are TRBV29-1 and TRBJ1-3, with TRBD1 matching over 9 bases. Trimming removed 5 bases from V and 3 bases from J; junction bases left unmatched: 5. Per germline, CDR1 SQVTM and CDR2 ANQGSEA. The CDR3 is 14 amino acids.

The table lists this clonotype with many counts. J is TRBJ2-2 and V is TRBV29-1; D possibly matches TRBD1 or TRBD2 (7 bases each). CDR1 is SQVTM, CDR2 ANQGSEA, per germline. This CDR3 has 13 amino acids. V lost 7 bases, J lost 7 bases, and 16 bases lay in between. CDR3 region: CSAMTGRVGELFF. The CDR3 bases are TGCAGCGCTATGACAGGGAGGGTCGGGGAGCTGTTTTTT.

This clonotype was detected only a few times. The chain is built from TRBV30 and TRBJ2-1; D is uncertain. The germline CDR1 and CDR2 sequences are GTSNPN and SVGIG (reference sequence). The CDR3 sequence is 11 residues long. With 7 bases removed from V and 7 bases from J, the gap between germline ends came to 11 bases. CDR3 bases: TGTGCCTTCGGGCTAGGAAATGAGCAGTTCTTC. This sequence encodes CAFGLGNEQFF.